This T cell receptor (beta chain) emerged from a study of blood T cell repertoires in COVID-19. Study background: Collection of acute and convalescent COVID-19 samples took place in the United States, Italy and Spain. In each case, the material was cDNA or gDNA derived from T cells, B-cell-depleted T cells, or PBMCs.

In the authors' workflow: Quantification of nucleated cells was approximated via reference gene primer amplification. TCRdb's copy holds only in-frame clones and misses some; the assay was immunoSEQ multiplex PCR. The V and J calls and the clone size are those of that table, but D and trimming were determined from the DNA. Altogether under 55,000 clones are present, 70% to 80% being singletons, with the ten largest covering about 25%. The sample consisted of peripheral blood. The sequence came from a man between 65 and 80 years old with acute or convalescent COVID-19.

The CDR3 DNA reads TGTGCCAGCAGCCTAAGTCGGACAGTTGAGAATTCACCCCTCCACTTT. Amino acids: CASSLSRTVENSPLHF. The gene calls are TRBV4-2 and TRBJ1-6; tentatively, D is TRBD1 (6 bases). The V gene's germline CDR1 is LGHNA and CDR2 YNFKEQ. There are 16 residues in the CDR3. V lost 4 bases, J lost 7 bases, and 17 bases lay in between.